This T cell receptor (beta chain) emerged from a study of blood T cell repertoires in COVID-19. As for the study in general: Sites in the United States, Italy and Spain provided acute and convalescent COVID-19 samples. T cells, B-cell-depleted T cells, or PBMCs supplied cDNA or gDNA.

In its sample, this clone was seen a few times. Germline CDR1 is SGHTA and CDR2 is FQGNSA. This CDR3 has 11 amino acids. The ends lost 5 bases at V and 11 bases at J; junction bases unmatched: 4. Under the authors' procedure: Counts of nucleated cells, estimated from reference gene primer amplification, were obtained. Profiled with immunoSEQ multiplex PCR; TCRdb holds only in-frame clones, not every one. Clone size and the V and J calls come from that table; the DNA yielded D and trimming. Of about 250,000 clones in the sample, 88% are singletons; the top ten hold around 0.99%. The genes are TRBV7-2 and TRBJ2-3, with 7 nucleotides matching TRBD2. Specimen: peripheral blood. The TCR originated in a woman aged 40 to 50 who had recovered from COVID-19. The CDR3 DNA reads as TGTGCCAGCAGCGGAAGCGGGAAGCAGTATTTT. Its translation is CASSGSGKQYF. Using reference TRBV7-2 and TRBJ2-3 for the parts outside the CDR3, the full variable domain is GAGVSQSPSNKVTEKGKDVELRCDPISGHTALYWYRQSLGQGLEFLIYFQGNSAPDKSGLPSDRFSAERTGGSVSTLTIQRTQQEDSAVYLCASSGSGKQYFGPGTRLTVL.